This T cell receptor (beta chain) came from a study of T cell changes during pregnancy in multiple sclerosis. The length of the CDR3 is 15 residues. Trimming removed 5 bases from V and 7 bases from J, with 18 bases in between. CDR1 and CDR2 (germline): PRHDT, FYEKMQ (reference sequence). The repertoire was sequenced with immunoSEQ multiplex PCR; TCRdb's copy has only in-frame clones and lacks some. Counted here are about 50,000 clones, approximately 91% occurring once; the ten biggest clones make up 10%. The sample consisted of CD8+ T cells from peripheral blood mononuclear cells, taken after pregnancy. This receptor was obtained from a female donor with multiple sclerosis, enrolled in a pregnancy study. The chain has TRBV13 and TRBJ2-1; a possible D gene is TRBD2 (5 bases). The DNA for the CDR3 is TGTGCCAGCAGCGCCGGGGTTGACCCCGGGAATGAGCAGTTCTTC. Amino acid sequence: CASSAGVDPGNEQFF. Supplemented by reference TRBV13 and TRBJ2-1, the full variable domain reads AAGVIQSPRHLIKEKRETATLKCYPIPRHDTVYWYQQGPGQDPQFLISFYEKMQSDKGSIPDRFSAQQFSDYHSELNMSSLELGDSALYFCASSAGVDPGNEQFFGPGTRLTVL.